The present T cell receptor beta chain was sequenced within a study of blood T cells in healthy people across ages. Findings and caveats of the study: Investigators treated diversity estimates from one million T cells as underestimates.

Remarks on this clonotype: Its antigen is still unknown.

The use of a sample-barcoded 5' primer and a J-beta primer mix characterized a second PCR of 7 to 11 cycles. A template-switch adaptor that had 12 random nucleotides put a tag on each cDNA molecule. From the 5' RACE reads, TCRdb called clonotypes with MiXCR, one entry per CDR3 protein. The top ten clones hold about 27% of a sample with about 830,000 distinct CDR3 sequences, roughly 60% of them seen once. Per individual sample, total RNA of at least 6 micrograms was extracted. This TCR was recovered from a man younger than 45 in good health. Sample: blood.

The CDR3 sequence: CASSYSPGQGNEQFF. CDR3 coding DNA: TGTGCCAGCAGTTACTCTCCCGGGCAGGGTAATGAGCAGTTCTTC. The V and J genes are TRBV6-6 and TRBJ2-1; D is perhaps TRBD1 (5 bases). The CDR3 length is 15 residues. Germline V CDR1 and CDR2: MNHNY, SVGAGI (reference sequence). V dropped 0 bases and J dropped 7 bases, with 13 bases sitting between them.